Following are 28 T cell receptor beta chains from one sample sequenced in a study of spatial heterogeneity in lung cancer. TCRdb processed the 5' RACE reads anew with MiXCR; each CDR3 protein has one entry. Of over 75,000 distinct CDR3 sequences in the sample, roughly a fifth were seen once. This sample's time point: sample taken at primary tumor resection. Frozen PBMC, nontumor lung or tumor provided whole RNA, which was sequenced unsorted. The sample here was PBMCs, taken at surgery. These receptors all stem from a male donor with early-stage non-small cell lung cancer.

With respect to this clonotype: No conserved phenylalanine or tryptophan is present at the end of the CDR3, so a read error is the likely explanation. The CDR3 DNA reads as TGTGCCAGCAGCGACTTGGGCCAAGAGACCCAGTACTAC. Amino acid sequence: CASSDLGQETQYY. This chain connects TRBV14 to TRBJ2-5, with no clear D. V was cut by 5 bases and J by 1 base, with 8 bases left in between. The CDR3 is 13 amino acids. CDR1 and CDR2 (germline): SGHDN, FVKESK.

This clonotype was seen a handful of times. In DNA, the CDR3 is TGTGCCAGCAGTTTAGGGGGGCTCCCAGATACGCAGTATTTT. This encodes CASSLGGLPDTQYF. J is TRBJ2-3 and V is TRBV27, with D perhaps being TRBD1 or TRBD2 (6 bases each). The CDR3 totals 14 residues. V lost 2 bases and J lost 4, with 10 bases in between. Germline V gives CDR1 MNHEY, CDR2 SMNVEV (reference sequence).

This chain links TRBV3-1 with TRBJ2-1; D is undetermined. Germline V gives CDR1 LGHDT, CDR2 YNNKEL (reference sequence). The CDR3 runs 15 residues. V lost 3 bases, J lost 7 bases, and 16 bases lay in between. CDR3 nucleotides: TGTGCCAGCAGCCATGGATACGATACGAGGAATGAGCAGTTCTTC. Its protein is CASSHGYDTRNEQFF.

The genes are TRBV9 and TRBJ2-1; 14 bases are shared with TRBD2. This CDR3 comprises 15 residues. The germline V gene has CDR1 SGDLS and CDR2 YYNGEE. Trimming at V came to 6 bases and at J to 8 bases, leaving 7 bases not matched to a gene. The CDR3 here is CASTPGLAGADEQFF. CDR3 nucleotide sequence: TGTGCCAGCACCCCGGGACTAGCGGGAGCGGATGAGCAGTTCTTC.

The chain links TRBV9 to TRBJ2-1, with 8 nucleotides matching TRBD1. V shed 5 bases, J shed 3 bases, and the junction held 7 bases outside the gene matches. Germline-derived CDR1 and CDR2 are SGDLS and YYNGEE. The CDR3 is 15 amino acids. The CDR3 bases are TGTGCCAGCAGAGACACAGGGGGTAGCTACAATGAGCAGTTCTTC. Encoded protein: CASRDTGGSYNEQFF. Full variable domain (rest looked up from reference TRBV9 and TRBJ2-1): DSGVTQTPKHLITATGQRVTLRCSPRSGDLSVYWYQQSLDQGLQFLIQYYNGEERAKGNILERFSAQQFPDLHSELNLSSLELGDSALYFCASRDTGGSYNEQFFGPGTRLTVL.

The CDR3 region is CASSPQGGVNTEAFF. In nucleotides, the CDR3 is TGTGCCAGCAGTCCGCAGGGGGGGGTGAACACTGAAGCTTTCTTT. The genes are TRBV12-3 or TRBV12-4 and TRBJ1-1; TRBD1 aligns across 7 bases. Trimming removed 5 bases from V and 0 bases from J; junction bases left unmatched: 6. This CDR3 has 15 amino acids.

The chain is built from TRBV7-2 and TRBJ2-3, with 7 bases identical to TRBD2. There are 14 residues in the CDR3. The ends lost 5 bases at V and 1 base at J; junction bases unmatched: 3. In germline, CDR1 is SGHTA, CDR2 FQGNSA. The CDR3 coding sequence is TGTGCCAGCAGCCGGGCGGGGGGCACAGATACGCAGTATTTT. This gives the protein CASSRAGGTDTQYF.

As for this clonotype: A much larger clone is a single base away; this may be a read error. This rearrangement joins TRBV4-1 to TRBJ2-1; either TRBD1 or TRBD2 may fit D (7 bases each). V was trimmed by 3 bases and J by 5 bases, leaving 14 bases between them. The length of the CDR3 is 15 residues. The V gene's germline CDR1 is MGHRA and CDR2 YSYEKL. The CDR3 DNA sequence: TGCGCCAGCAGCCACCAGGGGGGGTCCCACAATGAGCAGTTCTTC. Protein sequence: CASSHQGGSHNEQFF.

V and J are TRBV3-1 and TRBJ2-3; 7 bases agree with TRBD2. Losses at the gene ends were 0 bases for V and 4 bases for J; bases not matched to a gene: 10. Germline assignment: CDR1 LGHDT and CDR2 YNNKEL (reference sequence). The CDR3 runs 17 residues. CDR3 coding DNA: TGTGCCAGCAGCCAAGATCGAAGGACTAGTGTTCCAGATACGCAGTATTTT. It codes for CASSQDRRTSVPDTQYF.

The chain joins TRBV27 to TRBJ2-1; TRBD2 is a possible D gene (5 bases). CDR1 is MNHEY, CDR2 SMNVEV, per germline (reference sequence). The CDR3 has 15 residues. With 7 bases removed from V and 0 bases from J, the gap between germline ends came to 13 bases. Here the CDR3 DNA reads TGTGCCAGCAAGGAGCGGTCGCTCTCCTACAATGAGCAGTTCTTC. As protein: CASKERSLSYNEQFF.

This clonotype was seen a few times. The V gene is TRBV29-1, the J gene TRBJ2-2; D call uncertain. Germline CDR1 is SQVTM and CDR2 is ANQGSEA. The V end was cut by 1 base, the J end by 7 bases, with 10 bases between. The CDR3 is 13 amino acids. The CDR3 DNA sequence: TGCAGCGTTGAAGTAGTAGGCGGCGGGGAGCTGTTTTTT. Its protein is CSVEVVGGGELFF.

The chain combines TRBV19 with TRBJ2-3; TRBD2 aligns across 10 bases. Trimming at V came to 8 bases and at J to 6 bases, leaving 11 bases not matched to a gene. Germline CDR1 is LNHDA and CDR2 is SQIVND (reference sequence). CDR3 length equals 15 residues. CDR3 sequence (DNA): TGTGCCAGTGGCTCTAGCGGGGGAGCGCGCGATACGCAGTATTTT. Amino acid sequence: CASGSSGGARDTQYF. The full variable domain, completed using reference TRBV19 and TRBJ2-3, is DGGITQSPKYLFRKEGQNVTLSCEQNLNHDAMYWYRQDPGQGLRLIYYSQIVNDFQKGDIAEGYSVSREKKESFPLTVTSAQKNPTAFYLCASGSSGGARDTQYFGPGTRLTVL.

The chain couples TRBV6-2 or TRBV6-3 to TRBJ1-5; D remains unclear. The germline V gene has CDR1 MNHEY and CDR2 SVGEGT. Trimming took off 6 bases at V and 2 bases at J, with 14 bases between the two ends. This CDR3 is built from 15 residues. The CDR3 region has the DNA TGTGCCAGCAGCAACAGCCCTGAAGGCAATCAGCCCCAGCATTTT. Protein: CASSNSPEGNQPQHF.

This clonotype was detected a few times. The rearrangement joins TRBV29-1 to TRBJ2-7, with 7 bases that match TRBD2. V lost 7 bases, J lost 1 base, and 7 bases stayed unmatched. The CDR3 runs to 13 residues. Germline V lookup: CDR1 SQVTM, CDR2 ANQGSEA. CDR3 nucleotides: TGCAGCGGGCCCCGGGGGGAATCCTACGAGCAGTACTTC. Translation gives CSGPRGESYEQYF.

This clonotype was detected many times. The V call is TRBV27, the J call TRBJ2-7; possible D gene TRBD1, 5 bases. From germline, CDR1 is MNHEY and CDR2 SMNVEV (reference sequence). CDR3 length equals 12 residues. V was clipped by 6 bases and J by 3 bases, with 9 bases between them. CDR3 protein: CASRGPFYEQYF. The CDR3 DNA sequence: TGTGCCAGCAGGGGGCCCTTCTACGAGCAGTACTTC.

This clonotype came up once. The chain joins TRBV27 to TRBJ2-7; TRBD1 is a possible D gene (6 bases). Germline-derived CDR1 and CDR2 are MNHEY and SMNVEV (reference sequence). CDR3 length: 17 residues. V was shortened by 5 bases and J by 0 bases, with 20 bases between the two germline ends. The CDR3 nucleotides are TGTGCCAGCAGTATCGGGACATCTGCCACCTTCTCCTACGAGCAGTACTTC. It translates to CASSIGTSATFSYEQYF.

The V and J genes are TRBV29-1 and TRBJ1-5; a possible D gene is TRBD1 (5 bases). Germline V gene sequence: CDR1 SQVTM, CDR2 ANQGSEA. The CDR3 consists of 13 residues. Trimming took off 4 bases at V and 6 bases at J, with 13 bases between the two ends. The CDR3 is CSVVEGSGQPQHF. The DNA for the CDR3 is TGCAGCGTTGTCGAGGGGTCGGGTCAGCCCCAGCATTTT.

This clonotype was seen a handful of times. The CDR3 nucleotides read TGTGCCAGCAGTCCCACTAGCGTTCATCCTTACAATGAGCAGTTCTTC. Amino acids: CASSPTSVHPYNEQFF. This chain joins TRBV7-9 and TRBJ2-1, with 7 bases aligning to TRBD2. Germline lookup yields CDR1 SEHNR and CDR2 FQNEAQ (reference sequence). The CDR3 sequence is 16 residues long. V gave up 6 bases and J gave up 4 bases; unmatched junction bases: 12.

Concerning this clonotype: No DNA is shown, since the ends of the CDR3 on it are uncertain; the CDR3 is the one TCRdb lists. This CDR3 is CAWGSGTGYF. This chain connects TRBV30 to TRBJ2-5; the table assigns TRBD2, which was not confirmed against the DNA. The CDR3 sequence runs 10 residues, both termini included. From germline, CDR1 is GTSNPN and CDR2 SVGIG (reference sequence).

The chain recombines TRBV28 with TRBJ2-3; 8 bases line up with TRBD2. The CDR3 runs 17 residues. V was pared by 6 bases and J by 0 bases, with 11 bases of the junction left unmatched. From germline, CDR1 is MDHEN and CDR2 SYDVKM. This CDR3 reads CASSLAGQSGSTDTQYF. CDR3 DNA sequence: TGTGCCAGCAGCCTAGCGGGTCAATCCGGAAGCACAGATACGCAGTATTTT. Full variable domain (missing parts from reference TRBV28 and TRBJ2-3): DVKVTQSSRYLVKRTGEKVFLECVQDMDHENMFWYRQDPGLGLRLIYFSYDVKMKEKGDIPEGYSVSREKKERFSLILESASTNQTSMYLCASSLAGQSGSTDTQYFGPGTRLTVL.

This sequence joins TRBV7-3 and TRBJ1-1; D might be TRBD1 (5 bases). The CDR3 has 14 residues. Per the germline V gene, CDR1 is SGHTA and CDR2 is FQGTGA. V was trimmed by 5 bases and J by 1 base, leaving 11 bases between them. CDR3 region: CASSRGAENTEAFF. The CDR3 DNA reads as TGTGCCAGCAGCAGGGGCGCCGAGAACACTGAAGCTTTCTTT.

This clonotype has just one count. DNA for the CDR3: TGTGCCAGCAGATTACCCTTCCAAGAGACCCAGTACTTC. Amino acid sequence: CASRLPFQETQYF. The rearrangement uses TRBV28 and TRBJ2-5; the D is unclear. Germline V lookup: CDR1 MDHEN, CDR2 SYDVKM. This CDR3 is built from 13 residues. Trimming removed 6 bases at V and 1 base at J, with 9 bases between.

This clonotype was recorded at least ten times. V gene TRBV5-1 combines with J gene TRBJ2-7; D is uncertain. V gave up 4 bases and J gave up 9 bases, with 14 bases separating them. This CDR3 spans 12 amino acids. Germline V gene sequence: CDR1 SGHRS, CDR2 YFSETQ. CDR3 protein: CASSPTPGLQYF. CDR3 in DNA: TGCGCCAGCAGCCCTACCCCCGGCTTGCAGTACTTC.

In DNA form, the CDR3 reads TGTGCCAGCAGCCAAGATTGGACTCTTGGCTACGGCTACACCTTC. Encoded protein: CASSQDWTLGYGYTF. This chain joins TRBV4-2 and TRBJ1-2; D is unresolved. The ends were cut back, 0 bases at V and 8 bases at J, with 16 bases in the middle. Germline V gene lookup returns CDR1 LGHNA and CDR2 YNFKEQ. This CDR3 region has 15 residues.

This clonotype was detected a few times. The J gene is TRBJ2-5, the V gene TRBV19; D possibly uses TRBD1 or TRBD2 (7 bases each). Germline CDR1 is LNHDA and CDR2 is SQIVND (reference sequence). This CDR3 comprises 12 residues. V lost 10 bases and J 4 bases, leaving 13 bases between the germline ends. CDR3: CATRGDRETQYF. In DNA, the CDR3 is TGTGCCACCCGGGGGGACAGAGAGACCCAGTACTTC.

The CDR3, as DNA: TGTGCCAGCTCACCAGAGCGGCGTAATGAGCAGTTCTTC. Encoded protein: CASSPERRNEQFF. The V call is TRBV18, the J call TRBJ2-1; the D gene is possibly TRBD2 (5 bases). There are 13 residues in the CDR3. Germline assignment: CDR1 KGHSH and CDR2 LQKENI. The V and J ends lost 2 bases and 7 bases respectively, with 9 bases between them.

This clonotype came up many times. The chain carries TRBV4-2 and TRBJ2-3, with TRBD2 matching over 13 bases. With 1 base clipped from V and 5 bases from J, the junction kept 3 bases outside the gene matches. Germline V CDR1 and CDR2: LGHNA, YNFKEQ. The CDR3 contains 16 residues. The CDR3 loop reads CASSQVTSGGQDTQYF. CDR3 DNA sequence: TGTGCCAGCAGCCAAGTGACTAGCGGGGGGCAAGATACGCAGTATTTT.

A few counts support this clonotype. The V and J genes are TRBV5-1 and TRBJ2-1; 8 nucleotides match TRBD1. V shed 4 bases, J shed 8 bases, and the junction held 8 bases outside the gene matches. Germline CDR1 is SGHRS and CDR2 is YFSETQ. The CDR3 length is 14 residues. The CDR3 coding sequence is TGCGCCAGCAGCACCGGACAGGGCGGCGATGAGCAGTTCTTC. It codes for CASSTGQGGDEQFF.